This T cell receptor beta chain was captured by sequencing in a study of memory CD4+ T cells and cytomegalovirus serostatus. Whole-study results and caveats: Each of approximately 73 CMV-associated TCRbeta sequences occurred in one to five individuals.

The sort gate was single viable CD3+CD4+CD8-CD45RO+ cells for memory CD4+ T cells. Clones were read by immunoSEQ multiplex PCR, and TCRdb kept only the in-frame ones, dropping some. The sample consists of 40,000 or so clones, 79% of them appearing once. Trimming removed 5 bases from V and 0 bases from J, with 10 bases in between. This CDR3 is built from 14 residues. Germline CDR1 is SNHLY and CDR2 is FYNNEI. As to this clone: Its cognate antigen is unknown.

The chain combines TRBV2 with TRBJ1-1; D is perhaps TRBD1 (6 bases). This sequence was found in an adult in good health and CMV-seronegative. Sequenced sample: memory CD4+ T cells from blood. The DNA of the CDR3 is TGTGCCAGCAGTCGGACAGCTATGAACACTGAAGCTTTCTTT. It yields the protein CASSRTAMNTEAFF.